A single sample gave rise to the 14 T cell receptor beta chains below, sequenced in a study of blood T cell repertoires in COVID-19. The method was immunoSEQ multiplex PCR; TCRdb's version includes in-frame clones alone and lacks a portion of them. The profile covers about 270,000 clones, with about 86% appearing a single time and around 2.9% taken by the ten largest. Material: peripheral blood. The receptors stem from a woman in her sixties or seventies with active or convalescent COVID-19.

The chain carries TRBV9 and TRBJ2-3, with D perhaps matching TRBD1 (5 bases). The CDR3 runs 15 residues. From germline, CDR1 is SGDLS and CDR2 YYNGEE. V gave up 3 bases and J gave up 1 base, with 12 bases separating them. Here the CDR3 DNA reads TGTGCCAGCAGCGGACTGGGGCAACGCACAGATACGCAGTATTTT. Residues: CASSGLGQRTDTQYF.

This clone appeared a few times. Other DNA sequences in this specimen translate into the identical CDR3. This chain uses TRBV12-3 or TRBV12-4 with TRBJ1-1; D gene uncertain. This CDR3 spans 13 amino acids. V shed 3 bases and J shed 1 base, with 6 bases lying between them. Written as DNA, the CDR3 is TGTGCCAGCAGTTTGGCAGAGAACACTGAAGCTTTCTTT. Its protein product is CASSLAENTEAFF.

The gene calls are TRBV27 and TRBJ2-3; maybe TRBD1 (6 bases). V gave up 7 bases and J gave up 0 bases, with 17 bases separating them. From germline, CDR1 is MNHEY and CDR2 SMNVEV (reference sequence). This CDR3 contains 16 residues. The CDR3 sequence is CASNMRQATSTDTQYF. In DNA form, the CDR3 reads TGTGCCAGCAACATGCGACAGGCAACTAGCACAGATACGCAGTATTTT.

The rearrangement joins TRBV19 to TRBJ2-7, with TRBD1 matching over 10 bases. The CDR3 has 15 residues. Germline V lookup: CDR1 LNHDA, CDR2 SQIVND (reference sequence). J lost 3 bases, V lost 1 base, and 3 bases had no gene match. CDR3 nucleotides: TGTGCCAGTAGTATAGGGGGACAGGGGAACTACGAGCAGTACTTC. Its protein is CASSIGGQGNYEQYF.

This chain uses TRBV12-5 with TRBJ2-7; TRBD1 aligns across 7 bases. The CDR3 sequence is 17 residues long. The J segment lost 4 bases and the V segment lost 0 bases, leaving 12 bases of the junction unmatched. The germline V gene has CDR1 LGHNT and CDR2 FRNRAP. In nucleotides, the CDR3 is TGTGCTAGTGGTTTGGTACCGGGGACAGATAGTGTTTACGAGCAGTACTTC. Translated, it gives CASGLVPGTDSVYEQYF.

This clone was found many times. V and J are TRBV6-2 or TRBV6-3 and TRBJ1-6, with D possibly TRBD1 on 5 matching bases. CDR1 MNHEY and CDR2 SVGEGT come from the germline V gene. The CDR3 has 17 amino acids. The germline V and J ends were trimmed by 6 bases and 7 bases, with 22 bases remaining between them. CDR3 protein: CASSFEGRGLANSPLHF. The CDR3, as DNA: TGTGCCAGCAGCTTCGAAGGACGGGGACTGGCCAATTCACCCCTCCACTTT.

Points on this clone: The same CDR3 also results from other DNA sequences found in this sample. This chain links TRBV2 with TRBJ1-5; D not certain. Trimming removed 4 bases at V and 3 bases at J, with 4 bases between. From germline, CDR1 is SNHLY and CDR2 FYNNEI. This CDR3 region has 12 residues. The DNA of the CDR3 is TGTGCCAGCAGTGGTCTCAATCAGCCCCAGCATTTT. Amino acid sequence: CASSGLNQPQHF.

This rearrangement joins TRBV7-3 to TRBJ1-1; 7 positions agree with TRBD1. V shed 1 base and J 3 bases; nucleotides not matched to a gene: 5. Looked up from germline, CDR1 is SGHTA and CDR2 is FQGTGA. CDR3 length: 15 residues. CDR3 DNA: TGTGCCAGCAGCTTAATGGGGCAGGGGGACACTGAAGCTTTCTTT. Protein product: CASSLMGQGDTEAFF. Full variable domain (rest looked up from reference TRBV7-3 and TRBJ1-1): GAGVSQTPSNKVTEKGKYVELRCDPISGHTALYWYRQSLGQGPEFLIYFQGTGAADDSGLPNDRFFAVRPEGSVSTLKIQRTERGDSAVYLCASSLMGQGDTEAFFGQGTRLTVV.

This clone was observed once. The chain recombines TRBV5-1 with TRBJ2-3; D may be TRBD1 (6 bases). Trimming removed 4 bases from V and 5 bases from J, with 20 bases in between. This CDR3 has 16 amino acids. CDR1 and CDR2 from the germline V gene are SGHRS and YFSETQ. DNA for the CDR3: TGCGCCAGCAGCAACACAGGGTCCGAATATTTAGATACGCAGTATTTT. It is translated as CASSNTGSEYLDTQYF.

The CDR3 sequence: CASSITVAGGNTIYF. The CDR3 bases are TGTGCCAGCAGTATTACAGTGGCAGGGGGAAACACCATATATTTT. This chain joins TRBV6-5 and TRBJ1-3; D is perhaps TRBD1 (5 bases). Germline-derived CDR1 and CDR2 are MNHEY and SVGAGI. The CDR3 loop spans 15 amino acids. The ends were cut back, 5 bases at V and 4 bases at J, with 15 bases in the middle.

The chain recombines TRBV24-1 with TRBJ1-5; TRBD1 agrees at 9 bases. V shed 4 bases and J 11 bases; nucleotides not matched to a gene: 5. Germline V gives CDR1 KGHDR, CDR2 SFDVKD. This CDR3 comprises 13 residues. The CDR3 region has the DNA TGTGCCACCAGTGACTCGGACAGGGGTGCCCAGCATTTT. It is translated as CATSDSDRGAQHF.

This chain joins TRBV19 and TRBJ1-3; the D gene is possibly TRBD1 (6 bases). V was clipped by 5 bases and J by 0 bases, with 14 bases between them. The CDR3 sequence is 16 residues long. CDR1 and CDR2 from the germline V gene are LNHDA and SQIVND (reference sequence). CDR3 protein: CASSASQGASGNTIYF. Written as DNA, the CDR3 is TGTGCCAGTAGTGCCTCACAGGGAGCCTCTGGAAACACCATATATTTT.

The V gene is TRBV4-1, the J gene TRBJ2-3, with 12 bases fitting TRBD2. After removal of 3 bases from V and 6 bases from J, the junction contained 7 bases not matched to a gene. CDR1 and CDR2 (germline): MGHRA, YSYEKL. The CDR3 is 16 residues long. CDR3 amino acids: CASSHARLAGADTQYF. CDR3 nucleotides: TGCGCCAGCAGCCATGCACGACTAGCGGGGGCGGATACGCAGTATTTT.

This chain uses TRBV3-1 (or the pseudogene TRBV3-2) with TRBJ1-2; perhaps TRBD1 as D (5 bases). V was clipped by 1 base and J by 8 bases, with 23 bases between them. CDR3 length: 17 residues. Germline CDR1 reads LGHDT; CDR2 reads YNNKEL (reference sequence). This chain's CDR3 is CASSQVRGGQGSGGYTF. CDR3 DNA sequence: TGTGCCAGCAGCCAAGTTCGGGGGGGTCAGGGTAGCGGCGGCTACACCTTC.